This T cell receptor (beta chain) was retrieved from a study of cytomegalovirus exposure and HLA in healthy donors. Study outcomes and limitations: Donors belonging to an Asian-associated ancestry cluster reportedly showed fewer N-insertions in productive TCRs than the roughly 700-donor mean, according to what a later analysis found.

The CDR3 consists of 14 residues. V was pared by 4 bases and J by 0 bases, with 7 bases between. The germline V gene encodes CDR1 MGHDK and CDR2 SYGVNS. As concerns this clone: Its antigen is undetermined.

Use of 60 Vbeta and 13 Jbeta primers characterized the PCR. The method was immunoSEQ multiplex PCR; TCRdb's version includes in-frame clones alone and lacks a portion of them. The data contain around 150,000 clones, 79% of them seen just once; the ten biggest clones take up roughly 6.8%. Sequenced input: PBMCs. The J gene is TRBJ1-3, the V gene TRBV25-1; D gene unclear. This TCR derives from a man aged 50-60 years in good health and CMV-seropositive. The CDR3 reads CASSASFSGNTIYF. CDR3 coding DNA: TGTGCCAGCAGTGCGAGCTTCTCTGGAAACACCATATATTTT.